This TCR beta chain derives from a study of blood T cell repertoires in COVID-19. Study-level background: Both acute and convalescent COVID-19 samples were obtained from the United States, Italy and Spain. PBMCs, B-cell-depleted T cells, or T cells were the source of the cDNA or gDNA that made up the material.

The germline V gene encodes CDR1 SGHTA and CDR2 FQGNSA. There are 14 residues in the CDR3. The V end was cut by 3 bases, the J end by 4 bases, with 10 bases between. The authors' processing: Researchers report that nucleated cell counts were estimated from reference gene primer amplification. Sequencing used immunoSEQ multiplex PCR; TCRdb keeps in-frame clones, though not all of them. For V, J and clone size, that table is used; D and trimming come from the DNA. The sample gives about 280,000 clones, 80% to 90% of which show up once; around 10% is in the top ten. This clone came up a few times. The source material was peripheral blood. This rearrangement joins TRBV7-2 to TRBJ1-3, with D maybe TRBD1 (6 bases). This receptor was identified in a woman in her 70s with acute or convalescent COVID-19. The CDR3 coding sequence is TGTGCCAGCAGCTTCGGACAGCACGGAAACACCATATATTTT. Amino acid sequence: CASSFGQHGNTIYF.